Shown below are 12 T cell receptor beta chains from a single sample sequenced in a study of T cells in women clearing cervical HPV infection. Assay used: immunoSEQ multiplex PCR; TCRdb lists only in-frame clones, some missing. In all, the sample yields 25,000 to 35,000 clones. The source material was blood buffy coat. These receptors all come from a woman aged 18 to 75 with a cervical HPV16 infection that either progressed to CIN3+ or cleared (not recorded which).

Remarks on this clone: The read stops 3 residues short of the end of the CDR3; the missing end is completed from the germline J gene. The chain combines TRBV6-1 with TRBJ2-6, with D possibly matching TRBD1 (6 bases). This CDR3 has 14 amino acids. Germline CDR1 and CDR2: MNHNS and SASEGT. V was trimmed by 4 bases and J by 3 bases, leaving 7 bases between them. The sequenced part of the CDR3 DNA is TGTGCCAGCAGTGTAGGGGGTGGGGCCAACGTC. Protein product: CASSVGGGANV. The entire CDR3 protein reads CASSVGGGANVLTF.

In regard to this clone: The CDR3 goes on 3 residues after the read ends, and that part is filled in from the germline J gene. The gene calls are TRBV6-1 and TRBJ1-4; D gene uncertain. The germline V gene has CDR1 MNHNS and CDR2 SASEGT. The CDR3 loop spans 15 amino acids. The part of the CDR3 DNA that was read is TGTGCCAGCAGTGAAGCAGGCCAGAAAAATTCACCA. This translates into CASSEAGQKNSP. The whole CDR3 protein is CASSEAGQKNSPLFF.

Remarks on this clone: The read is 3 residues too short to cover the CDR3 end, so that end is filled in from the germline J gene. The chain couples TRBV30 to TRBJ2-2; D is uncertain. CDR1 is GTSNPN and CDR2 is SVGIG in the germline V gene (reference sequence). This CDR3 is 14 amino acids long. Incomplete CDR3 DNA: TGTGCCTGGAGTATGGCAGCAACTAATGAAAAG. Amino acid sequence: CAWSMAATNEK. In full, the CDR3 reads CAWSMAATNEKLFF.

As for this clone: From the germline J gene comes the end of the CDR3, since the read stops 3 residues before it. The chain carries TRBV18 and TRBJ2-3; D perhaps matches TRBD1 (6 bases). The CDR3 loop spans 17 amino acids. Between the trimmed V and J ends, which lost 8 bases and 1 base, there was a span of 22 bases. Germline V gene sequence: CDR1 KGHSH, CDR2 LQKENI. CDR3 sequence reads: CASQVGAPRDGTDTQYF. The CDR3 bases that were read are TGTGCCAGCCAGGTGGGGGCCCCCAGGGACGGCACAGATACG.

The sequenced CDR3 bases are TGCAGTGCCAAACGGACAGCCCAAGAGACC. It specifies CSAKRTAQET. The full CDR3 is CSAKRTAQETQYF. The rearrangement uses TRBV20-1 and TRBJ2-5, with D perhaps TRBD1 (6 bases). The read gets to within 3 residues of the CDR3 end, and the germline J gene fills in the rest. CDR1 is DFQATT, CDR2 SNEGSKA, per germline (reference sequence). Trimming removed 6 bases at V and 1 base at J, with 12 bases between. This CDR3 region has 13 residues.

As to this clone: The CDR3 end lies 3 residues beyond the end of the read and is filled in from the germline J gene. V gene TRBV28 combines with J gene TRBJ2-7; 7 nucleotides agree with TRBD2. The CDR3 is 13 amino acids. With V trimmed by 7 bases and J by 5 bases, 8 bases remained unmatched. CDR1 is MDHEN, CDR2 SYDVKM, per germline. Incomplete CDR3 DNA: TGTGCCAGCAACGGCGGGAGTATAGACGAG. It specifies CASNGGSIDE. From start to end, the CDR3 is CASNGGSIDEQYF.

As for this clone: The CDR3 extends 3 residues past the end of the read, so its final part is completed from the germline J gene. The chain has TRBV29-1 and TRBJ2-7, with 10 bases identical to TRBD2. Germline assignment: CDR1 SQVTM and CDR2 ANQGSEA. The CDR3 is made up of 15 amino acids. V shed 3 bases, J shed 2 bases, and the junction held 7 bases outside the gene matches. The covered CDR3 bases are TGCAGCGTTGAGGGGTTAGCGGGAGGCCCCTACGAG. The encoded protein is CSVEGLAGGPYE. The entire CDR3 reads CSVEGLAGGPYEQYF.

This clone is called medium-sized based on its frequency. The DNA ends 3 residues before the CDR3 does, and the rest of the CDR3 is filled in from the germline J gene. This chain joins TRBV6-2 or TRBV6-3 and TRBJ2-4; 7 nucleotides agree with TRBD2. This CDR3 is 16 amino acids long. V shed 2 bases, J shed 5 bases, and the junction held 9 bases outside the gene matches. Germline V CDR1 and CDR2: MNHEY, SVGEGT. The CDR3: CASSYPPGGKENIQYF. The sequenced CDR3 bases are TGTGCCAGCAGTTACCCCCCGGGGGGAAAGGAAAACATT.

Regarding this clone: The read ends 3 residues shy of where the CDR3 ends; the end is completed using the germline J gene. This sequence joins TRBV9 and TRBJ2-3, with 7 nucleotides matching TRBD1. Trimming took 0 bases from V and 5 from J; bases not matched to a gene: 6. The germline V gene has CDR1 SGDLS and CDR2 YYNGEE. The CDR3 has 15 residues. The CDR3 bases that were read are TGTGCCAGCAGCGTAGGAGGGACAGAAGGAGATACG. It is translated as CASSVGGTEGDT. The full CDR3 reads CASSVGGTEGDTQYF.

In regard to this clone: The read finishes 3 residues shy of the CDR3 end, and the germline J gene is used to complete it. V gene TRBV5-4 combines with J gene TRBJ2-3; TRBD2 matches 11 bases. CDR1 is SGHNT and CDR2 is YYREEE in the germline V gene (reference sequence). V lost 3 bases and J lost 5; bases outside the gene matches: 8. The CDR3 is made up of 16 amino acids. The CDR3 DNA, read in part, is TGTGCCAGCAGCTGGGGTAGCGGGGGGGCGGGAGATACG. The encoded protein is CASSWGSGGAGDT. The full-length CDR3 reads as CASSWGSGGAGDTQYF.

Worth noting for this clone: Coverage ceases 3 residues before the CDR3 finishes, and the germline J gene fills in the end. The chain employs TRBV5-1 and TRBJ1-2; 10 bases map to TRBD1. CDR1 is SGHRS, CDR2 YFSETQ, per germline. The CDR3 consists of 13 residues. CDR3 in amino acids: CASSFGTGEGYTF. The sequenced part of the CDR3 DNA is TGCGCCAGCAGCTTCGGGACAGGGGAAGGC.

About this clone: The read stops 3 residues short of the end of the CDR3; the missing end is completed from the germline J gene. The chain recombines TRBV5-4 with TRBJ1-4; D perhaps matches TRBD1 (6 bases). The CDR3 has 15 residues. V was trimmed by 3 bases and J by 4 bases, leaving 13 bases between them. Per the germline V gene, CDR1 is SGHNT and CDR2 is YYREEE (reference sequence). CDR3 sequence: CASSYVTGSNEKLFF. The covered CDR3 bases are TGTGCCAGCAGCTACGTGACAGGCAGTAATGAAAAA.